This T cell receptor (beta chain) stems from a study of Ad26.COV2.S vaccination and SARS-CoV-2 variants. V shed 2 bases and J shed 1 base, with 10 bases lying between them. CDR1 SGHNT and CDR2 YYREEE come from the germline V gene (reference sequence). The CDR3 contains 15 residues. Sequenced by immunoSEQ multiplex PCR; TCRdb stores in-frame clones only, minus some. The table has under 550,000 clones, approximately 88% seen once. Regarding treatment: around 19 received Ad26.COV2.S at low or high dose, single or two shots; roughly five received placebo; per-sample allocation not given. All samples were drawn on day 63, counting from the first vaccine or placebo injection.

The clonotype was recovered from a person aged 18-60 years who received the Ad26.COV2.S COVID-19 vaccine or a placebo. The chain uses TRBV5-4 and TRBJ2-1; D is tentatively TRBD1 or TRBD2 (5 bases each). Material: peripheral blood, obtained in a trial of Ad26.COV2.S vaccine versus placebo. The CDR3 sequence is CASSFEGLSYNEQFF. CDR3 bases: TGTGCCAGCAGCTTCGAGGGGTTGTCCTACAATGAGCAGTTCTTC.